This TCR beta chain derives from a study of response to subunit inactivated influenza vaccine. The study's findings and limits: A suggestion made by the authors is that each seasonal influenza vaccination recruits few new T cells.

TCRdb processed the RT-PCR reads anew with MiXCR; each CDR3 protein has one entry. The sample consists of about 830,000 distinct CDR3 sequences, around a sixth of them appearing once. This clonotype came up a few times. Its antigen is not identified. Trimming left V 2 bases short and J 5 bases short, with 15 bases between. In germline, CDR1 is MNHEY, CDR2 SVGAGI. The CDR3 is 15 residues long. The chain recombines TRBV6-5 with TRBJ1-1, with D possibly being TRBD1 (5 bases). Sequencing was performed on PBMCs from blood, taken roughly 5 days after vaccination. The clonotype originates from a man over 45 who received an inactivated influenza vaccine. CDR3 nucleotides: TGTGCCAGCAGTTACGGGAGAGGGGTGGGAACTGAAGCTTTCTTT. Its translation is CASSYGRGVGTEAFF.